A selection of T cell receptor beta chains follows, all from one sample in a study of T cell repertoires in cytomegalovirus infection. TCRdb reanalysed the reads using MiXCR and keeps one entry per CDR3 protein. The data show 250,000 to 400,000 distinct CDR3 sequences, with around a quarter seen just once and less than 15% held by the top ten. No antigen has been identified for these receptors. The specimen was cultured PBMCs, collected from culture after CMV antigen stimulation. These receptor sequences come from a human donor in good health (CMV status not recorded). Some clones in this sample may be carry-over from other donors' samples. Both conserved end residues are trimmed from each CDR3. Clone size is given for some rows only: seen once, a few or many times, or a class if the clone is expanded.

v_gene | abundance | CDR3aa
TRBV12-3/TRBV12-4 | NA | ASTLTRDRRDNSPLH
TRBV19 | once | ASRDSPSAYNEQF
TRBV29-1 | once | SVEGLHYEQY
TRBV12-3/TRBV12-4 | NA | ASSSLTTGELF
TRBV7-8 | few | ASSLFRTSGRAGEQY
TRBV7-2 | NA | ASSRPRFTDTQY
TRBV5-4 | few | ASSLEQGNSPLH
TRBV15 | few | ATSRDRYNEQF
TRBV27 | NA | ASSELGTPTGELF
TRBV4-1 | few | ASSHPTQGSNTEAF
TRBV19 | few | ASSATGLAGNEQF
TRBV7-2 | many | ASSSGAGELF
TRBV3-1 | NA | ASSLRGLAGKGLYNEQF
TRBV28 | many | ASSSPRRESEQY
TRBV15 | NA | ATSRGGQHATNEKLF
TRBV7-9 | many | ASSPTISYEQY
TRBV28 | many | ASSPQLGGRALYNEQF
TRBV10-3 | NA | AISESHWLLEDYEQY
TRBV29-1 | NA | SVVWRTDTQY
TRBV19 | NA | ASSIGSGTYFNEQF
TRBV20-1 | NA | SARASSGSYNEQF
TRBV12-3/TRBV12-4 | many | ASRPPWVVGEQF
TRBV6-6 | NA | ASSYGGGTSRI
TRBV7-9 | many | ASSRQNTEAF
TRBV18 | NA | ASSPTLASTDTGELF
TRBV7-2 | few | ASSLEDSPYYGYT
TRBV6-2/TRBV6-3 | few | ASSSMGWDRGLTEAF
TRBV11-2 | many | ASSLVNGQGYRDQPQH
TRBV7-2 | many | ASSLDEDQPQH
TRBV7-9 | few | ASSSSDGDYGYT
TRBV6-2/TRBV6-3 | NA | ASRRTVLTEAF
TRBV4-1 | NA | ASRPVGADTQY
TRBV4-1 | NA | ASSTHAGRDNYGYT
TRBV7-2 | many | ASSLRRGTGGLLDTQY
TRBV6-2/TRBV6-3 | NA | ASRASGSSYEQY
TRBV14 | NA | ASSRGYGRGQETQY
TRBV29-1 | NA | SALAGVQETQY
TRBV19 | NA | ASSIDANTGELF
TRBV6-2/TRBV6-3 | NA | ASSPGPDTQY
TRBV9 | NA | ASSVSGLLEETQY
TRBV6-2/TRBV6-3 | NA | ASSSSGQVEAF
TRBV7-2 | NA | ASSSGSGTYNEQF
TRBV6-2/TRBV6-3 | NA | ASGLTWSTEAF
TRBV20-1 | few | SARALPGLGYNEQF
TRBV19 | NA | ASSMGGQRGEQF
TRBV12-3/TRBV12-4 | few | ASSLPPGLAGPDNEQF
TRBV6-5 | many | ASSYHTGENTGELF
TRBV7-2 | many | ASSLYALGPGYGYT
TRBV12-3/TRBV12-4 | NA | ASSWGTGGFITEAF
TRBV28 | many | ASSRGTGQF
TRBV5-4 | few | ASSGRRLNLYNEQF
TRBV27 | NA | ASSMLAGGYNEQF
TRBV2 | NA | ASSVPYNEQF
TRBV7-2 | many | ASSSPAGGSGELF